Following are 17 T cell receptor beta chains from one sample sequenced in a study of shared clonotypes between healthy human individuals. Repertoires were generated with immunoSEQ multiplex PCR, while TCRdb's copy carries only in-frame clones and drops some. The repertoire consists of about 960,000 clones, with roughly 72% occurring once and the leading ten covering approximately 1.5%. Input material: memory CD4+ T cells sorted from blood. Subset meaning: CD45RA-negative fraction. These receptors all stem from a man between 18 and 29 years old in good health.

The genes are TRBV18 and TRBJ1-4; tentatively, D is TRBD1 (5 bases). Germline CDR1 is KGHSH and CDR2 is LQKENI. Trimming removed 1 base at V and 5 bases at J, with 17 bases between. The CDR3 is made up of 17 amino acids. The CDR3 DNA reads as TGTGCCAGCTCACCACTTGGTCCCGGGACGGAGAATGAAAAACTGTTTTTT. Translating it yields CASSPLGPGTENEKLFF.

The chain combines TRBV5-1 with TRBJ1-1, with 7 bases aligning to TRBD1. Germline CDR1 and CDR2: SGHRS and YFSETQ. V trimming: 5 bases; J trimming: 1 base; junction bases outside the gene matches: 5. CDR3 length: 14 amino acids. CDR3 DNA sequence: TGCGCCAGCAGACTGAGGACAGGGAACACTGAAGCTTTCTTT. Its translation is CASRLRTGNTEAFF.

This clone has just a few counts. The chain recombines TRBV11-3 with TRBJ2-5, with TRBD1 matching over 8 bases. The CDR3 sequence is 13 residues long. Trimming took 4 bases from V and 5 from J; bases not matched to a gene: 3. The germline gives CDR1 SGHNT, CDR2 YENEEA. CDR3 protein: CASSSRDRETQYF. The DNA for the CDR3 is TGTGCCAGCAGCTCCCGGGACAGGGAGACCCAGTACTTC.

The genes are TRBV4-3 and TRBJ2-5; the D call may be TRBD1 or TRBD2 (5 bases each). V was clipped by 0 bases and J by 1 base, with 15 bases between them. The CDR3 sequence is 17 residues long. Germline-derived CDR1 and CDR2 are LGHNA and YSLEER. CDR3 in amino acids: CASSQDLGAAGQETQYF. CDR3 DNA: TGCGCCAGCAGCCAAGATCTCGGGGCGGCGGGCCAAGAGACCCAGTACTTC.

The CDR3 region is CASSLGGDRGNSPLHF. In nucleotides, the CDR3 is TGTGCCAGCAGCTTGGGGGGAGACAGGGGGAATTCACCCCTCCACTTT. The V gene is TRBV5-4, the J gene TRBJ1-6; TRBD1 matches at 9 bases. Looked up from germline, CDR1 is SGHNT and CDR2 is YYREEE (reference sequence). The trim removed 0 bases at V and 7 bases at J, leaving 5 bases unmatched. The CDR3 has 16 amino acids.

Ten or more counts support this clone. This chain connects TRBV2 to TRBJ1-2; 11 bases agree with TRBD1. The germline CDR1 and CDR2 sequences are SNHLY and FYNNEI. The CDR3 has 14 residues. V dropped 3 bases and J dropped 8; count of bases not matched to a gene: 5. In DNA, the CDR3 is TGTGCCAGCAGTGACCCCGGGACAGGGGGAGGCTACACCTTC. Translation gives CASSDPGTGGGYTF.

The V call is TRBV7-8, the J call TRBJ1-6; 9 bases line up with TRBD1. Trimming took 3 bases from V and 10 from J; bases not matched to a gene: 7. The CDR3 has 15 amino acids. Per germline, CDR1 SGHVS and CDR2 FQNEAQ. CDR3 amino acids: CASSFSDRGGSPLHF. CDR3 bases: TGTGCCAGCAGCTTTTCGGACAGGGGAGGGTCACCCCTCCACTTT.

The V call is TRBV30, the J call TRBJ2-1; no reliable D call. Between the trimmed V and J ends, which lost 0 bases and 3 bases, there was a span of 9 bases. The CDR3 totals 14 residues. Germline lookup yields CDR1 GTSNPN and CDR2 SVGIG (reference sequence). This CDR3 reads CAWSVFGFYNEQFF. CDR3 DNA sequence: TGTGCCTGGAGTGTCTTCGGATTCTACAATGAGCAGTTCTTC.

The CDR3 nucleotides are TGTGCCAGCAGCCCTATGGGGGCTAGCACCACAGATACGCAGTATTTT. It encodes CASSPMGASTTDTQYF. V is TRBV7-8 and J is TRBJ2-3; a possible D gene is TRBD1 (6 bases). CDR3 length equals 16 residues. V lost 5 bases and J lost 2, with 17 bases in between. Germline CDR1 is SGHVS and CDR2 is FQNEAQ.

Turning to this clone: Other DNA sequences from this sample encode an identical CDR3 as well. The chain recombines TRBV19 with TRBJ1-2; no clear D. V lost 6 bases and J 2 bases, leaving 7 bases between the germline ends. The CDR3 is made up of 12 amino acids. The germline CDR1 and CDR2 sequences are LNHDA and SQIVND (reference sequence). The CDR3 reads CASSPLNYGYTF. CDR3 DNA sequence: TGTGCCAGTAGCCCACTCAACTATGGCTACACCTTC.

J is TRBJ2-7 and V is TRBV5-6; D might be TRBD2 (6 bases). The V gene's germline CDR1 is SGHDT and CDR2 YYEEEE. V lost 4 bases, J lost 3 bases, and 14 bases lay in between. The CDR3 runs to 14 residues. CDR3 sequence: CASSTAGTGYEQYF. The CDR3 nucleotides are TGTGCCAGCAGCACGGCCGGGACTGGCTACGAGCAGTACTTC.

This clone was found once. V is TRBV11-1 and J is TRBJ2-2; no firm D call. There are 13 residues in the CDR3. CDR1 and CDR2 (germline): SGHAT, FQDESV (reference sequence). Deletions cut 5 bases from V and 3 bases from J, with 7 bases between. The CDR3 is CASSVGYTGELFF. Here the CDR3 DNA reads TGTGCCAGCAGCGTAGGGTACACCGGGGAGCTGTTTTTT.

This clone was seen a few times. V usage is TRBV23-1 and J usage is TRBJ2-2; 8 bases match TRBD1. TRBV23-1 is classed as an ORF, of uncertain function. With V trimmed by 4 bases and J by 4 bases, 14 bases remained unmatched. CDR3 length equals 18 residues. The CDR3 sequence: CASSRPDRQGTVTGELFF. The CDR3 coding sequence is TGCGCCAGCAGTCGCCCCGACCGACAGGGGACGGTCACCGGGGAGCTGTTTTTT.

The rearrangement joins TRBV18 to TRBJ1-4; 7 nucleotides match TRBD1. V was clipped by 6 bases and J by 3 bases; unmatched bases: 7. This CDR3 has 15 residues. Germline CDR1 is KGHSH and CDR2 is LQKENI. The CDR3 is CASSTSRGPNEKLFF. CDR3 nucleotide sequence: TGTGCCAGCTCCACGAGTAGGGGGCCTAATGAAAAACTGTTTTTT.

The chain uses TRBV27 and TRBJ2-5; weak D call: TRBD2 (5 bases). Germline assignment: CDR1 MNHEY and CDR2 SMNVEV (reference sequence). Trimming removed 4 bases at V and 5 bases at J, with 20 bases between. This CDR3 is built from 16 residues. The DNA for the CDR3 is TGTGCCAGCAGTTCTAATCCGACTATAACAGTGGAGACCCAGTACTTC. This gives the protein CASSSNPTITVETQYF.

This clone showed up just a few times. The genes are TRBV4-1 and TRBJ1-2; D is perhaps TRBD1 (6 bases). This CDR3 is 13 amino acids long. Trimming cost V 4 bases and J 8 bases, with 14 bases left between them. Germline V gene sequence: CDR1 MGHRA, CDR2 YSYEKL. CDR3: CASSRGGAYGYTF. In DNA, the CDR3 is TGCGCCAGCAGCCGAGGGGGGGCTTACGGCTACACCTTC.

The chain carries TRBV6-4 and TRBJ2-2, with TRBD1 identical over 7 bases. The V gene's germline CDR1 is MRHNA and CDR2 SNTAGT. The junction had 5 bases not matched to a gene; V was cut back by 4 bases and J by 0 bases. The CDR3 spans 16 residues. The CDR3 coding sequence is TGTGCCAGCAGTGCCGAGACAGGGTCGAACACCGGGGAGCTGTTTTTT. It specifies CASSAETGSNTGELFF.